This T cell receptor (beta chain) derives from a study of early stage breast cancer tumors. Overall study results and limits: Bulk DNA sequencing of unsorted cells missed chain pairing and markers.

V lost 6 bases to trimming and J lost 4 bases; unmatched junction nucleotides: 10. CDR1 SGHTA and CDR2 FQGTGA come from the germline V gene. CDR3 length: 15 residues. Regarding this clone: What it binds is unknown.

The table came from immunoSEQ multiplex PCR; TCRdb's copy has only in-frame clones and leaves some out. The sample holds 30,000 or so clones, approximately 72% seen once. This rearrangement joins TRBV7-3 to TRBJ2-3; TRBD2 matches 7 bases. The TCR was taken from a person in their fifties with breast cancer. Sequencing was performed on blood. The CDR3 loop is CASSLSAGAPDTQYF. The DNA for the CDR3 is TGTGCCAGCAGTCTTTCTGCGGGAGCCCCAGATACGCAGTATTTT.